The T cell receptor beta chain under discussion was sequenced for a study of blood T cell repertoires in COVID-19. About the research overall: Both acute and convalescent COVID-19 samples were obtained from the United States, Italy and Spain. From T cells, B-cell-depleted T cells, or PBMCs came the material, which was cDNA or gDNA.

Authors' methods: Scientists estimated how many nucleated cells there were by amplifying reference gene primers. TCRdb keeps only in-frame clones here, not all; method: immunoSEQ multiplex PCR. V, J and clone size were drawn from that table, and D and trimming were deduced from the DNA. Of roughly 200,000 clones in the sample, around 90% were seen once. This clone was seen once. This CDR3 has 12 residues. Germline loops: CDR1 SGHAT, CDR2 FQNNGV. J lost 5 bases, V lost 5 bases, and 2 bases had no gene match. This clonotype originated in a man between 60 and 75 years old with active or convalescent COVID-19. The sample consisted of peripheral blood. V usage is TRBV11-2 and J usage is TRBJ1-2; 7 bases are shared with TRBD1. CDR3: CASSATGYGYTF. The CDR3 DNA reads as TGTGCCAGCAGCGCGACAGGGTATGGCTACACCTTC.